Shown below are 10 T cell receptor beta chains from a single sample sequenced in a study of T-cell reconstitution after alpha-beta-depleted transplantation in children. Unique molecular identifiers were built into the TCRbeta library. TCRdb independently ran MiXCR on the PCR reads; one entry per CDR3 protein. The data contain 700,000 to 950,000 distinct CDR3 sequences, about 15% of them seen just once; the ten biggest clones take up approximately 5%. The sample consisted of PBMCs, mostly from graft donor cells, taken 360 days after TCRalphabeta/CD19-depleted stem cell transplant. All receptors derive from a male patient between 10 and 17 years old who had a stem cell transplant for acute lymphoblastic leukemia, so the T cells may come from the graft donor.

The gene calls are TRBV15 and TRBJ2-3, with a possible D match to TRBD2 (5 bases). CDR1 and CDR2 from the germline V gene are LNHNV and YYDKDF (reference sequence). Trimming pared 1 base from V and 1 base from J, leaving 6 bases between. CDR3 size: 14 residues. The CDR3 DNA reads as TGTGCCACCAGCAGAGTTAGCGGCACAGATACGCAGTATTTT. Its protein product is CATSRVSGTDTQYF.

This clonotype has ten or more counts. CDR3 DNA: TGTGCCAGCAGCCGGGACTTCCAGTCCTACGAGCAGTACTTC. It encodes CASSRDFQSYEQYF. The chain joins TRBV7-6 to TRBJ2-7, with D perhaps TRBD2 (6 bases). Trimming left V 5 bases short and J 1 base short, with 12 bases between. Germline V gene sequence: CDR1 SGHVS, CDR2 FNYEAQ. This CDR3 has 14 amino acids.

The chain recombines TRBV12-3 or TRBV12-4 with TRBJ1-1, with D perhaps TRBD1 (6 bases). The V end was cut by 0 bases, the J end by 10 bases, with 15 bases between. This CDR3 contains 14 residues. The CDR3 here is CASSLATAGGRAFF. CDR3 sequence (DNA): TGTGCCAGCAGTTTAGCGACCGCTGGGGGGCGAGCTTTCTTT.

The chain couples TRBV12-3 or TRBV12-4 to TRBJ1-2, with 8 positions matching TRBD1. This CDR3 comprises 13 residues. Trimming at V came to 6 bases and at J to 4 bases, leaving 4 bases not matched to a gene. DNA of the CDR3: TGTGCCAGCAGGACGGGACAGGTCTATGGCTACACCTTC. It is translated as CASRTGQVYGYTF.

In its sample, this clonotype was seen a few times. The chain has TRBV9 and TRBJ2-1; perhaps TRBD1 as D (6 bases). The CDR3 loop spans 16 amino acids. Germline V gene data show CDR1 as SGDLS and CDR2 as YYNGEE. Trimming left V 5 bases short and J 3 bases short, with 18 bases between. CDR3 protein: CASSIYSGVDYNEQFF. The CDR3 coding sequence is TGTGCCAGCAGTATTTATTCAGGGGTGGACTACAATGAGCAGTTCTTC.

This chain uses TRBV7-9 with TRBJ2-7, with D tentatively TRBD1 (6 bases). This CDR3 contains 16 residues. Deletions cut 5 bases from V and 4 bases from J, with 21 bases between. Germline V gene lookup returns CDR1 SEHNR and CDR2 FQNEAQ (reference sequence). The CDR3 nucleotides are TGTGCCAGCAGCATCCCACAGCCCAAAGGGGGTTACGAGCAGTACTTC. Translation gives CASSIPQPKGGYEQYF.

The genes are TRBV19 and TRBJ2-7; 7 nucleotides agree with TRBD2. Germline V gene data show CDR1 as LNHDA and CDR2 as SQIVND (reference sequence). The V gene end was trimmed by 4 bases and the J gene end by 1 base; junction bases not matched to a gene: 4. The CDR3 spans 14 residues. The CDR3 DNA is TGTGCCAGTAGTAACTCAGCGGGGTCCTACGAGCAGTACTTC. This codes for CASSNSAGSYEQYF.

The DNA of the CDR3 is TGCGCCAGCAGCTTGGGAGGCGTCACAGATACGCAGTATTTT. It specifies CASSLGGVTDTQYF. V and J are TRBV5-1 and TRBJ2-3, with D unresolved. The CDR3 covers 14 residues. CDR1 is SGHRS, CDR2 YFSETQ, per germline. Trimming left V 0 bases short and J 2 bases short, with 7 bases between.

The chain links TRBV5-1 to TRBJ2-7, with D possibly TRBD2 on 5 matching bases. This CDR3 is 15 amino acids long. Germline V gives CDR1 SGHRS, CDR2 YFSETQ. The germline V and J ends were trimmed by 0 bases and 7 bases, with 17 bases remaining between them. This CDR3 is CASSLVARAAGEQYF. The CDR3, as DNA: TGCGCCAGCAGCTTGGTTGCGAGGGCCGCTGGAGAGCAGTACTTC.

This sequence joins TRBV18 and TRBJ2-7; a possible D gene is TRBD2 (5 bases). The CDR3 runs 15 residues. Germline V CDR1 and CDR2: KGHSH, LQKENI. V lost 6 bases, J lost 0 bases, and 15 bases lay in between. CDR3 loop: CASSTYSGSSYEQYF. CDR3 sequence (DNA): TGTGCCAGCTCTACTTACAGCGGAAGCTCCTACGAGCAGTACTTC.